This record concerns one T cell receptor beta chain sequence. What it binds is not known. This record belongs to a study of cytomegalovirus exposure and HLA in healthy donors. Study-wide findings and caveats: Reports credit the classifier with highly specific, highly sensitive diagnosis of cytomegalovirus status. One cluster of highly shared sequence variants probably arose as a sequencing artifact. One later analysis reportedly identified an Asian-associated ancestry cluster that showed fewer N-insertions than the approximately 700-donor mean.

Researchers ran the PCR with 60 Vbeta and 13 Jbeta primers. The repertoire was sequenced with immunoSEQ multiplex PCR; TCRdb's copy has only in-frame clones and lacks some. The sample comprises some 170,000 clones, around three quarters of which are singletons, and 1.5% to 2% rests with the top ten. The CDR3 totals 15 residues. Trimming stripped 2 bases from V and 4 bases from J, with 15 bases between. Germline V gene sequence: CDR1 SGHNT, CDR2 YYREEE (reference sequence). The receptor was isolated from a young woman in good health and CMV-seronegative. The sequencing sample was made of PBMCs. V usage is TRBV5-4 and J usage is TRBJ2-5; D may be TRBD1 (8 bases). The CDR3 DNA reads TGTGCCAGCAGCTTCGGGGGAGGGACAGGAGAGACCCAGTACTTC. This encodes CASSFGGGTGETQYF.